The 26 T cell receptor beta chains below all came from one sample that was sequenced in a study of early T cells in non-severe SARS-CoV-2 infection (dated by TCRdb to the early 2020s). Receptor libraries were prepared by 5' RACE. For sequencing, a NextSeq 500 was employed. Using fastp at Q25 and MiXCR, TCRdb reprocessed the public reads and kept productive beta chains. Identical CDR3 protein sequences are pooled into one entry, listed with their most common genes and DNA. In this sample the table shows about 64,000 distinct CDR3 sequences, over 20% of which occur a single time. More than 15% of the sample rests with the top ten. The material sequenced was whole blood, taken at baseline. These receptors originate from an adult who was a healthcare worker with PCR-confirmed SARS-CoV-2 infection or an uninfected control (not recorded which).

This clonotype was picked up many times. The gene calls are TRBV2 and TRBJ1-1; 11 bases line up with TRBD1. The trim removed 4 bases at V and 3 bases at J, leaving 10 bases unmatched. The CDR3 runs 17 residues. Per the germline V gene, CDR1 is SNHLY and CDR2 is FYNNEI. The CDR3 sequence: CASSGLDRGRGDTEAFF. CDR3 sequence (DNA): TGTGCCAGCAGTGGGCTGGACAGGGGGCGCGGGGACACTGAAGCTTTCTTT.

This clonotype has just a few counts. The chain couples TRBV11-2 to TRBJ2-2; 9 bases line up with TRBD2. Per germline, CDR1 SGHAT and CDR2 FQNNGV. Trimming cost V 1 base and J 2 bases; bases outside gene matches: 5. This CDR3 contains 17 residues. The CDR3: CASSLAPAGGNTGELFF. The DNA of the CDR3 is TGTGCCAGCAGCTTAGCGCCAGCGGGGGGTAACACCGGGGAGCTGTTTTTT.

This clonotype appeared a few times. The V call is TRBV4-1, the J call TRBJ2-2; D remains ambiguous. V gave up 1 base and J gave up 1 base, with 7 bases separating them. The germline gives CDR1 MGHRA, CDR2 YSYEKL. The CDR3 runs to 15 residues. The CDR3 sequence: CASSQVSKNTGELFF. CDR3 bases: TGCGCCAGCAGCCAAGTTTCCAAGAACACCGGGGAGCTGTTTTTT.

This clonotype was recorded at least ten times. The chain has TRBV7-8 and TRBJ2-2; TRBD2 matches at 12 bases. The germline gives CDR1 SGHVS, CDR2 FQNEAQ. The CDR3 consists of 19 residues. V dropped 3 bases and J dropped 3; count of bases not matched to a gene: 11. The CDR3 reads CASSFGLAGSSRDTGELFF. The CDR3 DNA reads TGTGCCAGCAGCTTTGGACTAGCGGGATCCTCACGGGACACCGGGGAGCTGTTTTTT.

This clonotype has a handful of counts. The chain uses TRBV7-9 and TRBJ1-2; D perhaps matches TRBD1 (5 bases). The V gene lost 3 bases and the J gene lost 4 bases, with 18 bases spanning the gap. The V gene's germline CDR1 is SEHNR and CDR2 FQNEAQ (reference sequence). This CDR3 region has 16 residues. As DNA, the CDR3 is TGTGCCAGCAGCTTCCCCGCAGGGCAGGGCGGCTATGGCTACACCTTC. Its protein is CASSFPAGQGGYGYTF.

The table lists this clonotype with a few counts. The chain links TRBV7-6 to TRBJ2-2, with 9 bases fitting TRBD1. Looked up from germline, CDR1 is SGHVS and CDR2 is FNYEAQ. This CDR3 spans 16 amino acids. V lost 5 bases, J lost 0 bases, and 4 bases stayed unmatched. The CDR3 region has the DNA TGTGCCAGCAGCGCCCGGACAGGGGCGAACACCGGGGAGCTGTTTTTT. Encoded protein: CASSARTGANTGELFF.

The rearrangement joins TRBV30 to TRBJ2-5; 8 nucleotides align to TRBD2. V was clipped by 0 bases and J by 6 bases; unmatched bases: 15. The length of the CDR3 is 17 residues. Germline CDR1 reads GTSNPN; CDR2 reads SVGIG (reference sequence). The CDR3 DNA follows: TGTGCCTGGAGTGTATTCGGCAATCGGGGGGGCGTTCAGACCCAGTACTTC. Protein product: CAWSVFGNRGGVQTQYF.

The chain uses TRBV30 and TRBJ2-3; 14 nucleotides agree with TRBD2. Per the germline V gene, CDR1 is GTSNPN and CDR2 is SVGIG (reference sequence). CDR3 length equals 19 residues. Trimming cost V 2 bases and J 4 bases; bases outside gene matches: 14. CDR3 residues: CAWSMPGLAGAGGADTQYF. The DNA for the CDR3 is TGTGCCTGGAGTATGCCGGGACTAGCGGGGGCGGGCGGGGCAGATACGCAGTATTTT.

This clonotype was observed a handful of times. The rearrangement uses TRBV7-9 and TRBJ2-3; possibly TRBD1 for D (5 bases). Between the trimmed V and J ends, which lost 8 bases and 0 bases, there was a span of 12 bases. The CDR3 is 14 residues long. Germline-derived CDR1 and CDR2 are SEHNR and FQNEAQ (reference sequence). CDR3 sequence reads: CASLGAVSTDTQYF. CDR3 DNA: TGTGCCAGCTTAGGGGCTGTTAGCACAGATACGCAGTATTTT.

The genes are TRBV20-1 and TRBJ2-5; tentatively, D is TRBD1 (9 bases). V was cut by 4 bases and J by 5 bases, with 32 bases left in between. Germline-derived CDR1 and CDR2 are DFQATT and SNEGSKA (reference sequence). This CDR3 comprises 19 residues. The CDR3 loop is CSATGGSGTGTSAGETQYF. The CDR3 DNA follows: TGCAGTGCTACGGGGGGGTCCGGGACAGGGACCTCGGCTGGCGAGACCCAGTACTTC.

The rearrangement links TRBV6-6 to TRBJ2-1; D is unresolved. The CDR3 has 15 residues. Germline CDR1 reads MNHNY; CDR2 reads SVGAGI (reference sequence). Between the trimmed V and J ends, which lost 6 bases and 0 bases, there was a span of 12 bases. The CDR3 is CASSPWRSSYNEQFF. In DNA form, the CDR3 reads TGTGCCAGCAGCCCATGGCGAAGCTCCTACAATGAGCAGTTCTTC.

This clonotype was picked up a small number of times. One end of the junction is discordant with germline, which a read error may explain. The rearrangement links TRBV7-2 to TRBJ1-1, with D perhaps TRBD1 (6 bases). Germline V gene lookup returns CDR1 SGHTA and CDR2 FQGNSA. CDR3 length: 13 amino acids. The CDR3 region is CASSRNAGTTVDF. Written as DNA, the CDR3 is TGTGCCAGCAGCCGAAATGCTGGGACAACAGTTGACTTT.

The rearrangement joins TRBV27 to TRBJ1-1, with TRBD1 matching 8 bases. The CDR3 covers 13 residues. The germline V gene has CDR1 MNHEY and CDR2 SMNVEV (reference sequence). V trimming: 3 bases; J trimming: 7 bases; junction bases outside the gene matches: 4. CDR3 sequence (DNA): TGTGCCAGCAGTTTCCTACAGGGGGGTGAAGCTTTCTTT. Encoded protein: CASSFLQGGEAFF.

V is TRBV15 and J is TRBJ2-1; TRBD1 agrees at 9 bases. The CDR3 covers 14 residues. CDR1 is LNHNV, CDR2 YYDKDF, per germline (reference sequence). J gave up 6 bases and V 4 bases, and 4 bases lay outside the gene matches. The CDR3 reads CATSTGQGINEQFF. DNA of the CDR3: TGTGCCACCAGCACGGGACAGGGTATCAATGAGCAGTTCTTC.

The sample holds a few counts of this clonotype. V is TRBV7-9 and J is TRBJ2-1; 8 nucleotides line up with TRBD2. Germline CDR1 is SEHNR and CDR2 is FQNEAQ (reference sequence). The V gene end was trimmed by 5 bases and the J gene end by 9 bases; junction bases not matched to a gene: 12. CDR3 length: 15 amino acids. The CDR3 loop is CASSLSGGVGGEQFF. DNA of the CDR3: TGTGCCAGCAGCCTAAGCGGGGGCGTAGGGGGTGAGCAGTTCTTC.

The table lists this clonotype with a few counts. The chain recombines TRBV7-9 with TRBJ2-5; TRBD1 aligns across 7 bases. This CDR3 is built from 14 residues. Germline assignment: CDR1 SEHNR and CDR2 FQNEAQ (reference sequence). V lost 4 bases to trimming and J lost 1 base; unmatched junction nucleotides: 3. The CDR3 here is CASSSTGVQETQYF. Written as DNA, the CDR3 is TGTGCCAGCAGCTCAACAGGGGTCCAAGAGACCCAGTACTTC.

This clonotype appeared a few times. J is TRBJ2-7 and V is TRBV28; D is undetermined. Per germline, CDR1 MDHEN and CDR2 SYDVKM. Trimming cost V 3 bases and J 6 bases, with 12 bases left between them. The CDR3 consists of 13 residues. The chain's CDR3 is CASSFGPRTEQYF. The CDR3 region has the DNA TGTGCCAGCAGTTTCGGCCCGCGAACCGAGCAGTACTTC.

The chain couples TRBV7-9 to TRBJ2-5; unclear D gene. V shed 5 bases and J shed 1 base, with 11 bases lying between them. In germline, CDR1 is SEHNR, CDR2 FQNEAQ (reference sequence). The CDR3 has 14 amino acids. CDR3 region: CASSPTPSQETQYF. DNA of the CDR3: TGTGCCAGCAGCCCTACCCCAAGCCAAGAGACCCAGTACTTC.

This clonotype was detected a few times. A much larger clone lies one base from this, so it may be a read error. The J gene is TRBJ1-1, the V gene TRBV7-9, with TRBD1 as a possible D gene (5 bases). This CDR3 is built from 13 residues. Germline loops: CDR1 SEHNR, CDR2 FQNEAQ (reference sequence). The V end lost 1 base, the J end lost 6 bases, and 9 bases lay between the germline ends. For the CDR3, the DNA is TGTGCCAGCAGCTTAGGGGGGGTCGCTGAAGCTTTCTTT. Protein sequence: CASSLGGVAEAFF.

This clonotype came up a few times. The chain has TRBV2 and TRBJ1-4; D gene uncertain. Germline CDR1 and CDR2: SNHLY and FYNNEI. This CDR3 comprises 14 residues. V lost 1 base, J lost 2 bases, and 5 bases lay in between. The CDR3 bases are TGTGCCAGCAGTGAAGGAGTGACTAATGAAAAACTGTTTTTT. Its translation is CASSEGVTNEKLFF.

This chain links TRBV7-9 with TRBJ1-1; TRBD1 might be the D (5 bases). The CDR3 runs 14 residues. In germline, CDR1 is SEHNR, CDR2 FQNEAQ (reference sequence). Between the trimmed V and J ends, which lost 5 bases and 1 base, there was a span of 11 bases. The CDR3: CASSQQTGNTEAFF. The CDR3 DNA sequence: TGTGCCAGCAGCCAACAAACAGGGAACACTGAAGCTTTCTTT.

This clonotype turned up a few times. The chain links TRBV6-2 or TRBV6-3 to TRBJ1-6; D may be TRBD1 (5 bases). Trimming cost V 6 bases and J 7 bases, with 19 bases left between them. There are 16 residues in the CDR3. Germline CDR1 reads MNHEY; CDR2 reads SVGEGT. The CDR3 coding sequence is TGTGCCAGCAGCCCCGGGGGGGGTCTGACCAATTCACCCCTCCACTTT. Protein sequence: CASSPGGGLTNSPLHF.

V and J are TRBV12-3 or TRBV12-4 and TRBJ2-5; D is unclear. The CDR3 is 13 amino acids. The V gene lost 2 bases and the J gene lost 0 bases, with 4 bases spanning the gap. In DNA form, the CDR3 reads TGTGCCAGCAGTTTAACAGACCAAGAGACCCAGTACTTC. Encoded protein: CASSLTDQETQYF.

This clonotype was seen ten or more times. The chain recombines TRBV12-5 with TRBJ2-3; D is ambiguous. The CDR3 spans 13 residues. V lost 2 bases and J lost 6, with 9 bases in between. Germline CDR1 reads LGHNT; CDR2 reads FRNRAP. The CDR3 here is CASGLQGLDTQYF. In nucleotides, the CDR3 is TGTGCTAGTGGTTTGCAAGGGTTGGATACGCAGTATTTT.

CDR3 DNA sequence: TGTGCCAGCAGCTCCAGGGGGCAGGATGAAGCTTTCTTT. Translated, it gives CASSSRGQDEAFF. This chain uses TRBV9 with TRBJ1-1; 8 positions agree with TRBD1. Looked up from germline, CDR1 is SGDLS and CDR2 is YYNGEE. The CDR3 sequence is 13 residues long. Trimming removed 4 bases from V and 7 bases from J; junction bases left unmatched: 6.

The sample holds a few counts of this clonotype. The chain joins TRBV7-9 to TRBJ2-1; weak D call: TRBD2 (6 bases). The V and J ends lost 5 bases and 6 bases respectively, with 20 bases between them. Germline assignment: CDR1 SEHNR and CDR2 FQNEAQ (reference sequence). This CDR3 has 16 amino acids. DNA for the CDR3: TGTGCCAGCAGCCGGTCGGGGAGCGGGCGTATCAATGAGCAGTTCTTC. Amino acids: CASSRSGSGRINEQFF.